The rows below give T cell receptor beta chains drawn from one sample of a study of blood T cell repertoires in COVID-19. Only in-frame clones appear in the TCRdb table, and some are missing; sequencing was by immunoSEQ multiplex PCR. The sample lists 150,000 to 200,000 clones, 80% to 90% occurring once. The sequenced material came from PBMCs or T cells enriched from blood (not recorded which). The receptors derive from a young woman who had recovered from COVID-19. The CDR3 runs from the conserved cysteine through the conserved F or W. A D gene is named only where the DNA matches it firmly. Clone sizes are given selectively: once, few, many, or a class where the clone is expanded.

CDR3 protein: CAWSASPGNSPLHF
CDR3 DNA: TGTGCCTGGAGTGCCAGCCCGGGGAATTCACCCCTCCACTTT
J gene: TRBJ1-6
clone size: -
V gene: TRBV30
D gene: -

CDR3 protein: CASSDRATYEQYF
CDR3 DNA: TGTGCCAGTTCCGACAGGGCAACCTACGAGCAGTACTTC
J gene: TRBJ2-7
clone size: -
V gene: TRBV27
D gene: TRBD1

CDR3 protein: CASSSFTSGGTPYEQYF
CDR3 DNA: TGTGCCAGCTCAAGTTTTACTAGCGGGGGAACACCCTACGAGCAGTACTTC
J gene: TRBJ2-7
clone size: -
V gene: TRBV18
D gene: TRBD2

CDR3 protein: CASSKQGYFYGYTF
CDR3 DNA: TGTGCCAGCAGTAAACAGGGGTATTTCTATGGCTACACCTTC
J gene: TRBJ1-2
clone size: once
V gene: TRBV6-2/TRBV6-3
D gene: TRBD1

CDR3 protein: CASRAPGDYGYTF
CDR3 DNA: TGTGCCAGTAGGGCCCCCGGGGACTATGGCTACACCTTC
J gene: TRBJ1-2
clone size: -
V gene: TRBV19
D gene: -

CDR3 protein: CASSLVVGLPNNEQFF
CDR3 DNA: TGTGCCAGCAGCTTAGTCGTAGGACTACCAAACAATGAGCAGTTCTTC
J gene: TRBJ2-1
clone size: -
V gene: TRBV7-9
D gene: -

CDR3 protein: CASSSWADEQYF
CDR3 DNA: TGCGCCAGCAGCTCATGGGCTGACGAGCAGTACTTC
J gene: TRBJ2-7
clone size: -
V gene: TRBV5-1
D gene: -

CDR3 protein: CASSYRGNTEAFF
CDR3 DNA: TGTGCCAGCAGTTACAGGGGGAACACTGAAGCTTTCTTT
J gene: TRBJ1-1
clone size: few
V gene: TRBV28
D gene: TRBD1

CDR3 protein: CASSYSKAANTEAFF
CDR3 DNA: TGTGCCAGCAGTTACTCGAAGGCGGCCAACACTGAAGCTTTCTTT
J gene: TRBJ1-1
clone size: -
V gene: TRBV6-5
D gene: -

CDR3 protein: CASSLVRESGANVLTF
CDR3 DNA: TGCGCCAGCAGCTTGGTACGGGAATCTGGGGCCAACGTCCTGACTTTC
J gene: TRBJ2-6
clone size: -
V gene: TRBV5-1
D gene: -

CDR3 protein: CASSVPGQGTGELFF
CDR3 DNA: TGTGCCAGCAGCGTCCCCGGACAGGGGACCGGGGAGCTGTTTTTT
J gene: TRBJ2-2
clone size: once
V gene: TRBV5-4
D gene: TRBD1

CDR3 protein: CAIRPGLAGVNTGELFF
CDR3 DNA: TGTGCCATCAGACCGGGACTAGCGGGAGTTAACACCGGGGAGCTGTTTTTT
J gene: TRBJ2-2
clone size: -
V gene: TRBV10-3
D gene: TRBD2

CDR3 protein: CAYDFTGGAGQPQHF
CDR3 DNA: TGTGCCTATGATTTTACAGGGGGCGCGGGACAGCCCCAGCATTTT
J gene: TRBJ1-5
clone size: -
V gene: TRBV30
D gene: TRBD1

CDR3 protein: CASSLPGGVSNEQFF
CDR3 DNA: TGTGCCAGCAGTTTACCGGGAGGGGTGAGCAATGAGCAGTTCTTC
J gene: TRBJ2-1
clone size: -
V gene: TRBV28
D gene: TRBD2

CDR3 protein: CASSPTALRTEAFF
CDR3 DNA: TGTGCCAGCAGCCCAACAGCTTTAAGGACTGAAGCTTTCTTT
J gene: TRBJ1-1
clone size: -
V gene: TRBV3-1/TRBV3-2
D gene: -

CDR3 protein: CAIGPGTGNTGELFF
CDR3 DNA: TGTGCCATCGGGCCCGGGACAGGGAACACCGGGGAGCTGTTTTTT
J gene: TRBJ2-2
clone size: -
V gene: TRBV10-3
D gene: TRBD1

CDR3 protein: CASSLAQVSAEAFF
CDR3 DNA: TGTGCCAGCAGTTTAGCGCAGGTGTCGGCTGAAGCTTTCTTT
J gene: TRBJ1-1
clone size: -
V gene: TRBV28
D gene: -

CDR3 protein: CASSRTRDSNEQFF
CDR3 DNA: TGTGCCAGCTCACGAACTAGGGACTCCAATGAGCAGTTCTTC
J gene: TRBJ2-1
clone size: -
V gene: TRBV18
D gene: -

CDR3 protein: CSVQGQEPSTEAFF
CDR3 DNA: TGCAGCGTTCAAGGACAGGAGCCCTCCACTGAAGCTTTCTTT
J gene: TRBJ1-1
clone size: -
V gene: TRBV29-1
D gene: TRBD1

CDR3 protein: CASSPRKAGGEDTQYF
CDR3 DNA: TGTGCCAGCAGCCCACGTAAAGCGGGAGGGGAGGATACGCAGTATTTT
J gene: TRBJ2-3
clone size: -
V gene: TRBV11-1
D gene: TRBD2

CDR3 protein: CASRPLDRGSYEQYF
CDR3 DNA: TGTGCCAGCAGACCCCTAGACAGGGGCTCCTACGAGCAGTACTTC
J gene: TRBJ2-7
clone size: -
V gene: TRBV6-5
D gene: TRBD1

CDR3 protein: CASSYVAGGYGYTF
CDR3 DNA: TGTGCCAGCAGTTACGTCGCAGGGGGCTATGGCTACACCTTC
J gene: TRBJ1-2
clone size: -
V gene: TRBV6-5
D gene: TRBD1

CDR3 protein: CASSYQGGNQPQHF
CDR3 DNA: TGTGCCAGCAGCTACCAAGGGGGCAATCAGCCCCAGCATTTT
J gene: TRBJ1-5
clone size: -
V gene: TRBV7-2
D gene: -

CDR3 protein: CASSSKAYEQYF
CDR3 DNA: TGTGCCAGCAGTTCCAAAGCTTACGAGCAGTACTTC
J gene: TRBJ2-7
clone size: -
V gene: TRBV6-5
D gene: -

CDR3 protein: CASSTSGLHTDTQYF
CDR3 DNA: TGTGCCAGTAGTACTAGCGGCTTACACACAGATACGCAGTATTTT
J gene: TRBJ2-3
clone size: -
V gene: TRBV19
D gene: TRBD2

CDR3 protein: CASSSRDNTPQMNTEAFF
CDR3 DNA: TGTGCCAGCAGTAGTAGGGACAACACACCGCAAATGAACACTGAAGCTTTCTTT
J gene: TRBJ1-1
clone size: -
V gene: TRBV28
D gene: -

CDR3 protein: CASSSGTGYTGELFF
CDR3 DNA: TGCGCCAGCAGCTCAGGGACAGGGTACACCGGGGAGCTGTTTTTT
J gene: TRBJ2-2
clone size: -
V gene: TRBV5-1
D gene: TRBD1

CDR3 protein: CASSEVLSLAGVHTGELFF
CDR3 DNA: TGCGCCAGCAGCGAAGTCTTATCCCTAGCGGGAGTACACACCGGGGAGCTGTTTTTT
J gene: TRBJ2-2
clone size: -
V gene: TRBV4-1
D gene: TRBD2

CDR3 protein: CASRWGADTQYF
CDR3 DNA: TGTGCCAGTAGATGGGGCGCAGATACGCAGTATTTT
J gene: TRBJ2-3
clone size: -
V gene: TRBV6-5
D gene: -

CDR3 protein: CASTRAGASYEQYF
CDR3 DNA: TGTGCCAGCACCAGAGCGGGAGCCTCCTACGAGCAGTACTTC
J gene: TRBJ2-7
clone size: -
V gene: TRBV6-5
D gene: TRBD2

CDR3 protein: CASSLGSGRYTGELFF
CDR3 DNA: TGTGCCAGCAGTTTAGGGAGCGGGAGGTACACCGGGGAGCTGTTTTTT
J gene: TRBJ2-2
clone size: once
V gene: TRBV28
D gene: TRBD2

CDR3 protein: CASSKRTSGDTDTQYF
CDR3 DNA: TGCGCCAGCAGCAAAAGGACTAGCGGGGACACAGATACGCAGTATTTT
J gene: TRBJ2-3
clone size: -
V gene: TRBV5-1
D gene: TRBD2

CDR3 protein: CAGQGPHGNTIYF
CDR3 DNA: TGTGCCGGACAGGGACCTCATGGAAACACCATATATTTT
J gene: TRBJ1-3
clone size: -
V gene: TRBV7-9
D gene: TRBD1

CDR3 protein: CASRGTGVPNTEAFF
CDR3 DNA: TGTGCCAGCAGAGGGACAGGGGTCCCGAACACTGAAGCTTTCTTT
J gene: TRBJ1-1
clone size: once
V gene: TRBV28
D gene: TRBD1

CDR3 protein: CASSRTGFGDQPQHF
CDR3 DNA: TGTGCCAGCAGCAGGACAGGGTTTGGCGATCAGCCCCAGCATTTT
J gene: TRBJ1-5
clone size: -
V gene: TRBV6-6
D gene: TRBD1

CDR3 protein: CASSFPTGGLDTQYF
CDR3 DNA: TGTGCCAGCAGCTTCCCAACGGGGGGGCTGGATACGCAGTATTTT
J gene: TRBJ2-3
clone size: -
V gene: TRBV7-8
D gene: TRBD2

CDR3 protein: CSVLDSSDTEAFF
CDR3 DNA: TGCAGCGTTCTTGATAGTTCCGACACTGAAGCTTTCTTT
J gene: TRBJ1-1
clone size: -
V gene: TRBV29-1
D gene: -

CDR3 protein: CASRDSGFSPLHF
CDR3 DNA: TGTGCCAGCAGGGATTCAGGGTTTTCACCCCTCCACTTT
J gene: TRBJ1-6
clone size: -
V gene: TRBV2
D gene: -

CDR3 protein: CASSVTVFEQYF
CDR3 DNA: TGTGCCAGCAGCGTAACGGTGTTTGAGCAGTACTTC
J gene: TRBJ2-7
clone size: -
V gene: TRBV5-6
D gene: -

CDR3 protein: CASSRGLGGRDTQYF
CDR3 DNA: TGTGCCAGCAGCCGGGGACTAGGTGGGAGAGATACGCAGTATTTT
J gene: TRBJ2-3
clone size: -
V gene: TRBV7-6
D gene: TRBD2

CDR3 protein: CASSGLSYGYTF
CDR3 DNA: TGTGCCAGCAGTGGCCTCAGCTATGGCTACACCTTC
J gene: TRBJ1-2
clone size: -
V gene: TRBV2
D gene: -

CDR3 protein: CASSSQGGAYNEQFF
CDR3 DNA: TGTGCCAGCAGCTCCCAGGGAGGGGCGTACAATGAGCAGTTCTTC
J gene: TRBJ2-1
clone size: -
V gene: TRBV7-2
D gene: TRBD2

CDR3 protein: CATSDRRLAGGHNEQFF
CDR3 DNA: TGTGCCACCAGTGACCGGAGGCTAGCGGGAGGGCACAATGAGCAGTTCTTC
J gene: TRBJ2-1
clone size: once
V gene: TRBV24-1
D gene: TRBD2

CDR3 protein: CASSVASGSKHEQFF
CDR3 DNA: TGTGCCAGCAGCGTAGCCAGCGGGAGTAAGCATGAGCAGTTCTTC
J gene: TRBJ2-1
clone size: -
V gene: TRBV9
D gene: TRBD2

CDR3 protein: CASSDPGGTGRPIMNTEAFF
CDR3 DNA: TGTGCCAGCAGTGATCCCGGAGGGACAGGGAGACCGATTATGAACACTGAAGCTTTCTTT
J gene: TRBJ1-1
clone size: once
V gene: TRBV2
D gene: TRBD1

CDR3 protein: CASSLVAQETQYF
CDR3 DNA: TGTGCCAGCAGCTTGGTGGCCCAAGAGACCCAGTACTTC
J gene: TRBJ2-5
clone size: -
V gene: TRBV5-4
D gene: -

CDR3 protein: CASTHSTGSGYGYTF
CDR3 DNA: TGTGCCAGCACCCACTCGACAGGGTCCGGGTATGGCTACACCTTC
J gene: TRBJ1-2
clone size: -
V gene: TRBV28
D gene: TRBD1

CDR3 protein: CASRGGLYNEKLFF
CDR3 DNA: TGTGCCAGCAGAGGAGGATTATATAATGAAAAACTGTTTTTT
J gene: TRBJ1-4
clone size: once
V gene: TRBV27
D gene: -

CDR3 protein: CASSSSTGTWSPLHF
CDR3 DNA: TGTGCCAGCAGTTCGTCGACCGGGACTTGGTCACCCCTCCACTTT
J gene: TRBJ1-6
clone size: -
V gene: TRBV28
D gene: -

CDR3 protein: CASRPRVRDRDDTIYF
CDR3 DNA: TGTGCCAGCAGACCGCGGGTCCGGGACAGGGATGACACCATATATTTT
J gene: TRBJ1-3
clone size: -
V gene: TRBV7-9
D gene: TRBD1

CDR3 protein: CASSNATGAYAAKNIQYF
CDR3 DNA: TGTGCCAGCAGCAACGCGACAGGGGCTTATGCTGCCAAAAACATTCAGTACTTC
J gene: TRBJ2-4
clone size: -
V gene: TRBV21-1
D gene: -

CDR3 protein: CASSEEGTSYNEQFF
CDR3 DNA: TGTGCCAGCAGTGAGGAGGGAACCTCCTACAATGAGCAGTTCTTC
J gene: TRBJ2-1
clone size: once
V gene: TRBV2
D gene: -